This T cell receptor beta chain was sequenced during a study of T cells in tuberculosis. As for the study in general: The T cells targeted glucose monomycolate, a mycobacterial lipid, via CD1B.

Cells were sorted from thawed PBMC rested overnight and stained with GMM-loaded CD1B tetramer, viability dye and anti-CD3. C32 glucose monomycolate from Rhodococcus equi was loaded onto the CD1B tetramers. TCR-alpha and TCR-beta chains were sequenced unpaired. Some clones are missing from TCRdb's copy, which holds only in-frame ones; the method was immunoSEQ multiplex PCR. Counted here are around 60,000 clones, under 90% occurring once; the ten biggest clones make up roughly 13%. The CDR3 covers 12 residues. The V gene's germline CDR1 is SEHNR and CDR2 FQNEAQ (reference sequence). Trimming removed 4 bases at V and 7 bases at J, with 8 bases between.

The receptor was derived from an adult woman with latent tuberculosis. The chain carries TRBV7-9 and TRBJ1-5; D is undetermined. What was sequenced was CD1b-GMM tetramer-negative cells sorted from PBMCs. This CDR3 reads CASSSNEQPQHF. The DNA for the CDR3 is TGTGCCAGCAGCTCTAATGAGCAGCCCCAGCATTTT.